These 13 T cell receptor beta chains share one sample of origin, sequenced in a study of cytomegalovirus exposure and HLA in healthy donors (dated by TCRdb to about 2017). Libraries were made using the immunoSEQ multiplex PCR assay. The multiplex PCR relied on a mix of 60 forward primers for TCR Vbeta segments and 13 reverse primers for TCR Jbeta segments. TCRdb stores this immuneACCESS table with in-frame sequences only. Part of the clones is absent; in the studies checked, under half of the shortfall reflects unresolved V genes, and no reason is known for the rest. Present in this sample are roughly 150,000 clones, roughly 85% of which were seen just once. Over 0.6% of the sample is in the top ten clones. Sequencing used PBMCs. The receptors stem from a male donor in good health and CMV-seronegative.

The chain is built from TRBV5-4 and TRBJ2-2; D is undetermined. CDR1 is SGHNT, CDR2 YYREEE, per germline (reference sequence). The CDR3 spans 15 residues. V was cut by 0 bases and J by 1 base, with 7 bases left in between. CDR3 DNA: TGTGCCAGCAGCTTGGCCGAGCGGAACACCGGGGAGCTGTTTTTT. This codes for CASSLAERNTGELFF.

The J gene is TRBJ2-1, the V gene TRBV7-2, with D possibly matching TRBD2 (5 bases). This CDR3 comprises 14 residues. V was pared by 3 bases and J by 8 bases, with 14 bases between. Germline values: CDR1 SGHTA, CDR2 FQGNSA. The CDR3 DNA follows: TGTGCCAGCAGCTTGGGTACTAGTCGCGATGAGCAGTTCTTC. It yields the protein CASSLGTSRDEQFF.

The J gene is TRBJ2-2, the V gene TRBV11-3; TRBD2 agrees at 11 bases. The CDR3 extends over 17 amino acids. The ends lost 3 bases at V and 3 bases at J; junction bases unmatched: 6. Germline V lookup: CDR1 SGHNT, CDR2 YENEEA. The CDR3 region has the DNA TGTGCCAGCAGCTTCTCCGGGACTAGCGGTTACACCGGGGAGCTGTTTTTT. Its protein product is CASSFSGTSGYTGELFF.

This clone was recorded only once. This sequence joins TRBV6-5 and TRBJ1-2; D call uncertain. CDR3 length: 15 amino acids. Germline V gene sequence: CDR1 MNHEY, CDR2 SVGAGI. The V end lost 2 bases, the J end lost 4 bases, and 14 bases lay between the germline ends. The CDR3 spells CASSYREGPSYGYTF. CDR3 DNA sequence: TGTGCCAGCAGTTACAGAGAGGGCCCAAGCTATGGCTACACCTTC.

The chain uses TRBV9 and TRBJ2-1; TRBD2 matches at 14 bases. V gave up 3 bases and J gave up 9 bases; unmatched junction bases: 11. This CDR3 contains 17 residues. Germline-derived CDR1 and CDR2 are SGDLS and YYNGEE. CDR3: CASSAAGTSGSTGEQFF. The DNA for the CDR3 is TGTGCCAGCAGCGCCGCCGGGACTAGCGGGAGTACTGGTGAGCAGTTCTTC.

CDR3 sequence: CASSPGDRGARETQYF. The CDR3 DNA sequence: TGTGCCAGCTCACCCGGAGACAGGGGAGCGCGAGAGACCCAGTACTTC. The rearrangement uses TRBV18 and TRBJ2-5; 8 positions agree with TRBD1. Germline CDR1 is KGHSH and CDR2 is LQKENI. CDR3 length: 16 amino acids. Trimming at V came to 3 bases and at J to 4 bases, leaving 10 bases not matched to a gene. Looking up the rest from reference TRBV18 and TRBJ2-5 gives the full variable domain: NAGVMQNPRHLVRRRGQEARLRCSPMKGHSHVYWYRQLPEEGLKFMVYLQKENIIDESGMPKERFSAEFPKEGPSILRIQQVVRGDSAAYFCASSPGDRGARETQYFGPGTRLLVL.

The rearrangement joins TRBV10-3 to TRBJ2-5, with 7 bases lining up with TRBD2. Germline-derived CDR1 and CDR2 are ENHRY and SYGVKD. V was pared by 3 bases and J by 1 base, with 5 bases of the junction left unmatched. This CDR3 is built from 15 residues. CDR3 region: CAISDGSGAQETQYF. CDR3 nucleotide sequence: TGTGCCATCAGTGATGGAAGCGGGGCCCAAGAGACCCAGTACTTC.

This chain connects TRBV6-6 to TRBJ2-2; 12 bases are shared with TRBD2. The germline gives CDR1 MNHNY, CDR2 SVGAGI (reference sequence). There are 16 residues in the CDR3. V dropped 4 bases and J dropped 3; count of bases not matched to a gene: 3. CDR3 bases: TGTGCCAGCAGTTCCGGGACTAGCGGGTACACCGGGGAGCTGTTTTTT. It translates to CASSSGTSGYTGELFF.

The rearrangement links TRBV25-1 to TRBJ2-1, with 9 nucleotides matching TRBD2. CDR3 size: 16 residues. V lost 4 bases and J lost 4; bases outside the gene matches: 8. The germline V gene has CDR1 MGHDK and CDR2 SYGVNS. The CDR3 here is CASSGSAGGPYNEQFF. The CDR3 nucleotides are TGTGCCAGCAGTGGTTCAGCGGGGGGCCCTTACAATGAGCAGTTCTTC. Together with reference TRBV25-1 and TRBJ2-1, the CDR3 gives the full variable domain: EADIYQTPRYLVIGTGKKITLECSQTMGHDKMYWYQQDPGMELHLIHYSYGVNSTEKGDLSSESTVSRIRTEHFPLTLESARPSHTSQYLCASSGSAGGPYNEQFFGPGTRLTVL.

The J gene is TRBJ2-1, the V gene TRBV19; TRBD2 is a possible D gene (6 bases). CDR1 is LNHDA and CDR2 is SQIVND in the germline V gene (reference sequence). The CDR3 loop spans 13 amino acids. V lost 3 bases and J 12 bases, leaving 15 bases between the germline ends. Here the CDR3 reads CASSMSVAGSQFF. The DNA for the CDR3 is TGTGCCAGTAGTATGAGTGTCGCGGGATCGCAGTTCTTC.

This rearrangement joins TRBV19 to TRBJ2-4, with D perhaps TRBD1 (6 bases). Trimming left V 6 bases short and J 9 bases short, with 21 bases between. The CDR3 sequence is 15 residues long. Per germline, CDR1 LNHDA and CDR2 SQIVND (reference sequence). The CDR3 protein is CASSGQGQLVSIQYF. The CDR3, as DNA: TGTGCCAGTAGCGGCCAGGGACAACTAGTAAGCATTCAGTACTTC.

V usage is TRBV4-3 and J usage is TRBJ1-5; 9 bases fit TRBD1. The CDR3 totals 16 residues. Germline V gene sequence: CDR1 LGHNA, CDR2 YSLEER. The J segment lost 7 bases and the V segment lost 0 bases, leaving 7 bases of the junction unmatched. The CDR3 sequence: CASSQDLQGATQPQHF. The CDR3, as DNA: TGCGCCAGCAGCCAAGACCTACAGGGGGCGACCCAGCCCCAGCATTTT.

There are a few counts of this clone. The V call is TRBV5-6, the J call TRBJ1-3; D perhaps matches TRBD1 (5 bases). The CDR3 length is 16 residues. Germline values: CDR1 SGHDT, CDR2 YYEEEE. V was clipped by 4 bases and J by 4 bases, with 18 bases between them. CDR3 residues: CASSLPRGGGGNTIYF. CDR3 nucleotides: TGTGCCAGCAGCCTACCGCGGGGGGGTGGAGGAAACACCATATATTTT.